This T cell receptor beta chain came from a study of blood T cells in healthy people across ages (dated by TCRdb to about 2015). The study in broad terms: In model experiments, template switching captured about one uniquely barcoded TCR beta cDNA molecule for every two T cells. Using deep sequencing normalized with unique cDNA molecular identifiers, the study measured how TCR beta repertoire diversity changes with age. Four age groups were formed from the donors: young (average approximately 15 years), middle-aged (approximately 39), aged (62) and long-lived (about 75). To avoid experimental bias, donors of different ages were distributed randomly across sequencing lanes. The study analyzed two additional independent replicas of 1 million unique cDNA reads from the same blood draw for two donors, one aged 18 to 30 and one aged 80 or older.

Library creation used 5' RACE. The listed sequencing device is Illumina HiSeq 2500. A second PCR of about 6 to 11 cycles was performed with a sample-barcoded 5' primer and a J-beta primer mix. A template-switch 5' adaptor carrying 12 random nucleotides introduced a unique molecular identifier onto each TCR beta cDNA molecule. Each sample yielded at least 2.5 million CDR3-containing paired-end reads. All of the RNA was converted into first-strand cDNA using the Mint cDNA synthesis kit, with a TRBC-specific oligonucleotide serving as the primer. After uracil-DNA glycosylase treatment, a first 18-cycle PCR used universal primers M1SS and BC2_uni_R on all cDNA. Regarding the original processing steps: For normalization, 1 million high-quality reads, each with a distinct molecular identifier, were randomly selected from each sample. Instead of being binned into consensus sequences, reads with shared molecular identifiers were discarded. CDR3 identification, clonotype clustering and error correction used MiTCR with a Q25 quality threshold and the strictest error-elimination algorithm. Lower-bound total TCR beta diversity was estimated with a nonparametric unseen species model using Euler transformation. TCRdb trimmed the raw reads at Q25, called clones with MiXCR and kept productive beta chains. Rows merge per CDR3 protein into single entries with the most common DNA and genes. The V and J calls reflect TCRdb's pipeline rather than the authors' work. Present in this sample are a few hundred thousand distinct CDR3 sequences, roughly 28% of which were seen just once. The ten top clones hold approximately 17% of the sample.

V and J are trimmed by 4 bases and 0 bases, and the gene matches miss 11 bases of the junction. Looking up the germline V gene yields CDR1 SGHRS and CDR2 YFSETQ. From its cysteine to its phenylalanine, the CDR3 spans 18 amino acids. Only the CDR3 DNA is retained, 54 bases long and in frame from the first base. Regarding this clonotype: Its antigen target is currently unknown. Base quality data are lacking; no much larger clone is found one base away.

The 40 or so donors, aged about 6 to 100 years, were systemically healthy Caucasian individuals from Russia. Each donor gave 8 to 10 milliliters of peripheral blood, collected into EDTA-treated Vacutainer tubes. Ficoll-Paque density-gradient centrifugation was used to isolate PBMCs, with at least 6.5 million per sample. Total RNA, at least 6 micrograms per sample, was extracted from PBMCs with Trizol reagent. The percentages of naive CD45RAhigh/CD27high T cells were determined by flow cytometry on a PBMC aliquot from every donor. General findings and caveats noted by the study authors: Compared with the aged group, the long-lived group had more naive CD4+ T cells, fewer expanded clones and increased TCR diversity, suggesting age selection. Observed TCR beta diversity per million T cells fell roughly linearly with age, and a significant reduction was already apparent by age roughly 40. Estimates of total diversity based on one million sequenced T cells were regarded as lower bounds and as underestimates. Observed TCR beta diversity correlated strongly with the percentage of naive T cells measured by flow cytometry. The CMV infection status of donors was not known, potentially confounding age-related changes in expanded clonotypes. Since profiling was done on bulk unsorted PBMCs, naive and antigen-experienced compartments could not be conclusively compared.

Sample: blood. The V gene is TRBV5-1 and the J gene is TRBJ2-3; the junction holds 10 bases that match TRBD2. The sequence derives from a woman in her seventies in good health. The CDR3 region reads CASSLMAPSGGSTDTQYF. The nucleotides are TGCGCCAGCAGCCTGATGGCACCTAGCGGGGGTAGCACAGATACGCAGTATTTT.